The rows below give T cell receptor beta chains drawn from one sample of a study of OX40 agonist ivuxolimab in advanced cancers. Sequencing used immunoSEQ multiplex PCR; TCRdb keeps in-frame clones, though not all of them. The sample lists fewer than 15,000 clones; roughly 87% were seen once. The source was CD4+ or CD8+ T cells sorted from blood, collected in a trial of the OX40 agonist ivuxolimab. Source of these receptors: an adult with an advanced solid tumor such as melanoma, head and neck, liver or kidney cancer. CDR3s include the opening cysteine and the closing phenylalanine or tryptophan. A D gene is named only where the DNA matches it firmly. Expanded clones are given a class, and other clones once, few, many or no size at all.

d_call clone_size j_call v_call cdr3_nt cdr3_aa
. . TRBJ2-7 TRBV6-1 TGTGCCAGCAGTGACGGGGCGGAGGGGGGCGACGAGCAGTACTTC CASSDGAEGGDEQYF
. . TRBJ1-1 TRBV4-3 TGCGCCAGCAGCCAAGAAAGGGTTACTGAAGCTTTCTTT CASSQERVTEAFF
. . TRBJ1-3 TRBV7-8 TGTGCCAGCAGCTTAGCCCGGTCCCTAGGGGGAAACACCATATATTTT CASSLARSLGGNTIYF
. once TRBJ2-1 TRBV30 TGTGCCTGGACGACTGTATTCTCCTACAATGAGCAGTTCTTC CAWTTVFSYNEQFF
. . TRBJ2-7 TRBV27 TGTGCCAGCAGTTTGCAGGGGTGGAACGAGCAGTACTTC CASSLQGWNEQYF
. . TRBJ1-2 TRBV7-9 TGTGCCAGCAGCTATGGGGGGAACTATGGCTACACCTTC CASSYGGNYGYTF
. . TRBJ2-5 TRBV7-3 TGTGCCAGCAGCTTAATGGACGGGCCTCGGGAGACCCAGTACTTC CASSLMDGPRETQYF
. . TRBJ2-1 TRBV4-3 TGCGCCAGCAGCCAAGATCTTGGGAGAAGTAAGCAGTTCTTC CASSQDLGRSKQFF
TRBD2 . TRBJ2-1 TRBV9 TGTGCCAGCAGCGAGCGGGGGGCGGCCTACAATGAGCAGTTCTTC CASSERGAAYNEQFF
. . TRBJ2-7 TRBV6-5 TGTGCCAGCAGTTACTCCGAAAGGCAGATCCACGAGCAGTACTTC CASSYSERQIHEQYF
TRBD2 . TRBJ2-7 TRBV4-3 TGCGCCAGCAGCCAAGATCGTGCCGGGGGGAGTTTGCAGCAGTACTTC CASSQDRAGGSLQQYF
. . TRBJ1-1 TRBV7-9 TGTGCCAGCAGCCCAATGGTCAACGGGAACACTGAAGCTTTCTTT CASSPMVNGNTEAFF